The T cell receptor beta chain under discussion was sequenced for a study of blood T cell repertoires in COVID-19. Data came from immunoSEQ multiplex PCR; TCRdb stores just in-frame clones and leaves some out. The repertoire includes some 250,000 clones, approximately 86% of them detected once, and roughly 3% sits in the top ten. The CDR3 sequence is 13 residues long. In germline, CDR1 is SNHLY, CDR2 FYNNEI. V was pared by 8 bases and J by 1 base, with 6 bases between. This TCR came from a woman younger than 35 with acute or convalescent COVID-19. This chain connects TRBV2 to TRBJ2-6; no definite D call. Sequencing used peripheral blood. The CDR3 protein is CASCGSGANVLTF. In DNA, the CDR3 is TGTGCCAGCTGCGGTTCTGGGGCCAACGTCCTGACTTTC.